A single sample is the source of the 4 T cell receptor beta chains below, sequenced in a study of T-cell reconstitution after alpha-beta-depleted transplantation in children (dated by TCRdb to 2016 to 2018). The library was generated by PCR. TCRdb shows the sequencer as Illumina HiSeq 2500. To normalize quantification of the TCRbeta repertoire, the TCR libraries were built with molecular barcoding that relied on unique molecular identifiers. TCRdb applied fastp at Q25 and MiXCR to the public reads, then kept only in-frame beta chains. Each record represents a unique CDR3 protein, reported with the most common genes and DNA among its rows. The sample table holds around 120,000 distinct CDR3 sequences, of which 23% were seen once. Of the sample, about 10% falls within the top ten clones. In the paper's terms, the treatment or condition label means: allogeneic hematopoietic cell transplantation with graft depleted of TCRalphabeta T cells and CD19 B cells.

The specimen was PBMCs, mostly from graft donor cells, collected 180 days after TCRalphabeta/CD19-depleted stem cell transplant. All receptors derive from a male patient under 10 years old who had a stem cell transplant for chronic granulomatous disease, so the T cells may come from the graft donor.

This rearrangement joins TRBV7-8 to TRBJ2-3, with D possibly TRBD1 on 6 matching bases. This CDR3 has 16 residues. V was cut by 0 bases and J by 5 bases, with 15 bases left in between. Germline CDR1 is SGHVS and CDR2 is FQNEAQ. CDR3 sequence reads: CASSLALSPRGDTQYF. The DNA for the CDR3 is TGTGCCAGCAGCTTAGCGTTATCCCCCAGGGGAGATACGCAGTATTTT.

This clonotype was recorded only once. With a much larger clone just one base away, this may be a read error. J is TRBJ2-3 and V is TRBV20-1; D assignment may be TRBD1 or TRBD2 (5 bases each). CDR1 is DFQATT, CDR2 SNEGSKA, per germline (reference sequence). The CDR3 contains 15 residues. The V end was cut by 0 bases, the J end by 4 bases, with 14 bases between. CDR3 nucleotides: TGCAGTGCTAGAGAAGGGACCCTCGGTCCAGATACGCAGTATTTT. This encodes CSAREGTLGPDTQYF.

This clonotype was counted at least ten times. V usage is TRBV7-2 and J usage is TRBJ1-1; D might be TRBD1 (5 bases). V lost 4 bases and J 0 bases, leaving 18 bases between the germline ends. The CDR3 spans 17 residues. The germline V gene has CDR1 SGHTA and CDR2 FQGNSA. The CDR3 loop reads CASSSPIDSRMNTEAFF. The CDR3 DNA reads as TGTGCCAGCAGCTCACCGATAGACAGCCGTATGAACACTGAAGCTTTCTTT.

The chain employs TRBV28 and TRBJ2-7; possible D gene TRBD2, 6 bases. Germline-derived CDR1 and CDR2 are MDHEN and SYDVKM. This CDR3 contains 15 residues. Deletions cut 5 bases from V and 3 bases from J, with 17 bases between. The CDR3 DNA follows: TGTGCCAGCAGTCCCACTAGCCCGACTCTCTACGAGCAGTACTTC. This codes for CASSPTSPTLYEQYF.